Following are 23 T cell receptor beta chains from one sample sequenced in a study of cytomegalovirus exposure and HLA in healthy donors. 60 Vbeta and 13 Jbeta primers were used in PCR. The data were produced by immunoSEQ multiplex PCR, yet TCRdb's version contains in-frame clones alone and is incomplete. Seen here are 160,000 or so clones, 80% observed once, and the top ten hold around a tenth. The material sequenced was PBMCs. The receptors come from a man aged 18 to 29 in good health and CMV-seropositive.

J is TRBJ2-5 and V is TRBV28; 7 nucleotides align to TRBD1. The CDR3 length is 14 residues. Germline-derived CDR1 and CDR2 are MDHEN and SYDVKM. The J segment lost 5 bases and the V segment lost 5 bases, leaving 8 bases of the junction unmatched. The chain's CDR3 is CASSPGTAGETQYF. CDR3 DNA: TGTGCCAGCAGTCCGGGGACAGCCGGGGAGACCCAGTACTTC. Together with reference TRBV28 and TRBJ2-5, the CDR3 gives the full variable domain: DVKVTQSSRYLVKRTGEKVFLECVQDMDHENMFWYRQDPGLGLRLIYFSYDVKMKEKGDIPEGYSVSREKKERFSLILESASTNQTSMYLCASSPGTAGETQYFGPGTRLLVL.

V usage is TRBV18 and J usage is TRBJ1-4; no reliable D call. V lost 2 bases and J 8 bases, leaving 15 bases between the germline ends. From germline, CDR1 is KGHSH and CDR2 LQKENI. The CDR3 extends over 15 amino acids. The CDR3 sequence: CASSPTEHPREKLFF. The CDR3 DNA reads TGTGCCAGCTCACCAACGGAGCACCCGAGAGAAAAACTGTTTTTT. The variable domain in full, completed from reference TRBV18 and TRBJ1-4, reads NAGVMQNPRHLVRRRGQEARLRCSPMKGHSHVYWYRQLPEEGLKFMVYLQKENIIDESGMPKERFSAEFPKEGPSILRIQQVVRGDSAAYFCASSPTEHPREKLFFGSGTQLSVL.

The genes are TRBV7-2 and TRBJ2-3, with a possible D match to TRBD1 (7 bases). Germline CDR1 is SGHTA and CDR2 is FQGNSA. There are 13 residues in the CDR3. Trimming cost V 5 bases and J 5 bases, with 11 bases left between them. The CDR3 sequence: CASSAGGLDTQYF. CDR3 DNA: TGTGCCAGCAGCGCAGGGGGGTTAGATACGCAGTATTTT.

The V and J genes are TRBV5-4 and TRBJ1-1; TRBD1 agrees at 8 bases. Losses at the gene ends were 3 bases for V and 5 bases for J; bases not matched to a gene: 9. The CDR3 is 15 amino acids. Germline lookup yields CDR1 SGHNT and CDR2 YYREEE (reference sequence). CDR3: CASSSNDRGVTEAFF. The CDR3 DNA reads TGTGCCAGCAGCTCCAATGACAGGGGAGTAACTGAAGCTTTCTTT.

The chain recombines TRBV5-1 with TRBJ2-5, with D perhaps matching TRBD2 (6 bases). TRBJ2-7 matches the DNA end more closely, so the J call is doubtful. The CDR3 is 15 amino acids. Germline V gives CDR1 SGHRS, CDR2 YFSETQ. The chain's CDR3 is CASTFGTQNRYEQYF. The CDR3 DNA is TGCGCCAGCACCTTTGGGACTCAAAATCGCTACGAGCAGTACTTC.

V gene TRBV11-3 combines with J gene TRBJ2-6, with D tentatively TRBD1 (5 bases). The CDR3 is 15 residues long. Trimming cost V 5 bases and J 2 bases, with 10 bases left between them. Germline V gives CDR1 SGHNT, CDR2 YENEEA. CDR3 nucleotide sequence: TGTGCCAGCAGCCCCTCAGGGCCTGGGGCCAACGTCCTGACTTTC. It codes for CASSPSGPGANVLTF.

A remark on this clone: Germline and junction disagree at one end, which may indicate a read error. The V gene is TRBV15, the J gene TRBJ2-7, with D perhaps TRBD1 (6 bases). Germline values: CDR1 LNHNV, CDR2 YYDKDF (reference sequence). The CDR3 extends over 15 amino acids. The CDR3 DNA reads as TGTACCACCAGCTCCCGGGACACCTTACCTTACGAGCAGTACTTC. Residues: CTTSSRDTLPYEQYF.

In this sample, this clone turned up a few times. This chain uses TRBV5-8 with TRBJ1-1; TRBD1 might be the D (6 bases). Germline values: CDR1 SGHTS, CDR2 YDEGEE. V lost 1 base, J lost 0 bases, and 16 bases lay in between. This CDR3 contains 17 residues. The DNA for the CDR3 is TGTGCCAGCAGCTTGTTGTACAGGGCGCCCCTGAACACTGAAGCTTTCTTT. It encodes CASSLLYRAPLNTEAFF.

This clone has only a few counts. The chain is built from TRBV7-2 and TRBJ2-7; TRBD2 might be the D (7 bases). Germline assignment: CDR1 SGHTA and CDR2 FQGNSA. The CDR3 consists of 14 residues. Trimming took off 5 bases at V and 2 bases at J, with 13 bases between the two ends. The CDR3 coding sequence is TGTGCCAGCAGCCGAGGGGGAGGGACCTACGAGCAGTACTTC. Amino acids: CASSRGGGTYEQYF.

Concerning this clone itself: One end of the junction fails to match germline, which may point to a read error. The chain has TRBV7-9 and TRBJ2-5; TRBD2 agrees at 10 bases. This CDR3 spans 17 amino acids. Germline CDR1 reads SEHNR; CDR2 reads FQNEAQ (reference sequence). The CDR3 spells CSSSLALLAGIQETQYF. The CDR3 nucleotides read TGTTCCAGCAGCTTAGCCCTACTAGCGGGGATTCAAGAGACCCAGTACTTC.

The chain is built from TRBV7-3 and TRBJ1-1; 9 bases agree with TRBD1. The V and J ends lost 0 bases and 5 bases, in that order; junction bases with no gene match: 10. The length of the CDR3 is 17 residues. Germline lookup yields CDR1 SGHTA and CDR2 FQGTGA. The CDR3 loop reads CASSLTFNPDRGTEAFF. DNA of the CDR3: TGTGCCAGCAGCTTAACGTTTAACCCCGACAGGGGGACTGAAGCTTTCTTT.

This clone was recorded once. The rearrangement uses TRBV10-3 and TRBJ1-2; TRBD1 matches at 12 bases. The length of the CDR3 is 19 residues. Germline V gives CDR1 ENHRY, CDR2 SYGVKD. V was clipped by 2 bases and J by 3 bases; unmatched bases: 13. The CDR3 reads CAISEKTGTGGKFDYGYTF. The DNA of the CDR3 is TGTGCCATCAGTGAGAAAACCGGGACAGGGGGCAAGTTTGACTATGGCTACACCTTC.

The chain recombines TRBV7-6 with TRBJ2-2; D unclear. The germline V and J ends were trimmed by 5 bases and 5 bases, with 9 bases remaining between them. Germline V lookup: CDR1 SGHVS, CDR2 FNYEAQ. The CDR3 runs to 13 residues. CDR3 loop: CASSRVETGELFF. The CDR3, as DNA: TGTGCCAGCAGCCGTGTGGAGACCGGGGAGCTGTTTTTT.

The chain employs TRBV6-1 and TRBJ1-6; D gene unclear. Trimming shortened V by 4 bases and J by 4 bases, and 11 bases separated the two germline ends. This CDR3 has 15 amino acids. CDR1 is MNHNS, CDR2 SASEGT, per germline. The CDR3, as DNA: TGTGCCAGCAGTGGGGCGCAGGCATATAATTCACCCCTCCACTTT. Protein: CASSGAQAYNSPLHF.

This chain links TRBV6-5 with TRBJ2-7, with 10 nucleotides matching TRBD2. Per germline, CDR1 MNHEY and CDR2 SVGAGI. V gave up 2 bases and J gave up 4 bases; unmatched junction bases: 5. The CDR3 has 15 residues. The CDR3 loop is CASSYSGLADYEQYF. The CDR3 DNA follows: TGTGCCAGCAGTTACAGTGGACTAGCGGATTACGAGCAGTACTTC.

Note on this clone: Germline and junction disagree at one end, which may indicate a read error. CDR3 residues: CSSSLGPVGGGNTEAFF. As DNA, the CDR3 is TGTTCCAGCAGCTTAGGCCCCGTTGGGGGCGGAAACACTGAAGCTTTCTTT. V gene TRBV7-9 combines with J gene TRBJ1-1, with a possible D match to TRBD1 (6 bases). CDR3 length: 17 residues. The germline V gene has CDR1 SEHNR and CDR2 FQNEAQ (reference sequence). Based on the CDR3 plus reference TRBV7-9 and TRBJ1-1, the full variable domain is DTGVSQNPRHKITKRGQNVTFRCDPISEHNRLYWYRQTLGQGPEFLTYFQNEAQLEKSRLLSDRFSAERPKGSFSTLEIQRTEQGDSAMYLCSSSLGPVGGGNTEAFFGQGTRLTVV.

The J gene is TRBJ2-3, the V gene TRBV2; 13 bases match TRBD2. Germline lookup yields CDR1 SNHLY and CDR2 FYNNEI. This CDR3 region has 16 residues. V was pared by 4 bases and J by 4 bases, with 5 bases of the junction left unmatched. CDR3 sequence (DNA): TGTGCCAGCAGTGGGGGACTAGCGGGATATCCAGATACGCAGTATTTT. Translating it yields CASSGGLAGYPDTQYF.

The chain uses TRBV29-1 and TRBJ1-1; D is undetermined. Germline V gene data show CDR1 as SQVTM and CDR2 as ANQGSEA. V was cut by 5 bases and J by 4 bases, with 20 bases left in between. This CDR3 contains 15 residues. CDR3 amino acids: CSVRGTLLESTEAFF. CDR3 in DNA: TGCAGCGTTCGCGGCACCCTACTGGAGAGCACTGAAGCTTTCTTT.

The chain has TRBV19 and TRBJ1-3; D unclear. With 3 bases removed from V and 4 bases from J, the gap between germline ends came to 13 bases. CDR3 size: 15 residues. Germline-derived CDR1 and CDR2 are LNHDA and SQIVND (reference sequence). The CDR3 region is CASSIRTASGNTIYF. As DNA, the CDR3 is TGTGCCAGTAGTATTAGGACTGCCTCGGGAAACACCATATATTTT.

V is TRBV5-1 and J is TRBJ2-5; 11 bases align to TRBD1. Judging by the DNA end, TRBJ2-7 fits better; the J call may be wrong. Germline CDR1 and CDR2: SGHRS and YFSETQ. This CDR3 is built from 16 residues. CDR3 DNA: TGCGCCAGCAGCCTTTCTACCGGGACAGGGGGATACGAGCAGTACTTC. Residues: CASSLSTGTGGYEQYF.

This clone appeared a few times. This chain uses TRBV18 with TRBJ2-5; 7 positions match TRBD2. Matching the DNA end better, TRBJ2-7 makes the J call doubtful. The CDR3 spans 15 residues. The germline gives CDR1 KGHSH, CDR2 LQKENI. The CDR3 loop reads CASSRASGTSYEQYF. DNA for the CDR3: TGTGCCAGCTCACGGGCTAGCGGAACCTCCTACGAGCAGTACTTC.

The rearrangement links TRBV5-4 to TRBJ2-5, with D tentatively TRBD2 (6 bases). Trimming took 1 base from V and 2 from J, leaving 9 bases between them. Germline loops: CDR1 SGHNT, CDR2 YYREEE (reference sequence). The CDR3 extends over 14 amino acids. CDR3 region: CASSLRLAQETQYF. The CDR3, as DNA: TGTGCCAGCAGCTTGCGGCTAGCGCAAGAGACCCAGTACTTC.

This clone was observed a handful of times. This rearrangement joins TRBV7-9 to TRBJ2-5; 7 bases map to TRBD1. Gene TRBJ2-7 matches the end of the DNA better, so the J call may be wrong. The germline V gene encodes CDR1 SEHNR and CDR2 FQNEAQ (reference sequence). CDR3 length equals 14 residues. CDR3 protein: CASSLMAGGYEQYF. In DNA form, the CDR3 reads TGTGCCAGCAGCTTAATGGCAGGGGGCTACGAGCAGTACTTC.